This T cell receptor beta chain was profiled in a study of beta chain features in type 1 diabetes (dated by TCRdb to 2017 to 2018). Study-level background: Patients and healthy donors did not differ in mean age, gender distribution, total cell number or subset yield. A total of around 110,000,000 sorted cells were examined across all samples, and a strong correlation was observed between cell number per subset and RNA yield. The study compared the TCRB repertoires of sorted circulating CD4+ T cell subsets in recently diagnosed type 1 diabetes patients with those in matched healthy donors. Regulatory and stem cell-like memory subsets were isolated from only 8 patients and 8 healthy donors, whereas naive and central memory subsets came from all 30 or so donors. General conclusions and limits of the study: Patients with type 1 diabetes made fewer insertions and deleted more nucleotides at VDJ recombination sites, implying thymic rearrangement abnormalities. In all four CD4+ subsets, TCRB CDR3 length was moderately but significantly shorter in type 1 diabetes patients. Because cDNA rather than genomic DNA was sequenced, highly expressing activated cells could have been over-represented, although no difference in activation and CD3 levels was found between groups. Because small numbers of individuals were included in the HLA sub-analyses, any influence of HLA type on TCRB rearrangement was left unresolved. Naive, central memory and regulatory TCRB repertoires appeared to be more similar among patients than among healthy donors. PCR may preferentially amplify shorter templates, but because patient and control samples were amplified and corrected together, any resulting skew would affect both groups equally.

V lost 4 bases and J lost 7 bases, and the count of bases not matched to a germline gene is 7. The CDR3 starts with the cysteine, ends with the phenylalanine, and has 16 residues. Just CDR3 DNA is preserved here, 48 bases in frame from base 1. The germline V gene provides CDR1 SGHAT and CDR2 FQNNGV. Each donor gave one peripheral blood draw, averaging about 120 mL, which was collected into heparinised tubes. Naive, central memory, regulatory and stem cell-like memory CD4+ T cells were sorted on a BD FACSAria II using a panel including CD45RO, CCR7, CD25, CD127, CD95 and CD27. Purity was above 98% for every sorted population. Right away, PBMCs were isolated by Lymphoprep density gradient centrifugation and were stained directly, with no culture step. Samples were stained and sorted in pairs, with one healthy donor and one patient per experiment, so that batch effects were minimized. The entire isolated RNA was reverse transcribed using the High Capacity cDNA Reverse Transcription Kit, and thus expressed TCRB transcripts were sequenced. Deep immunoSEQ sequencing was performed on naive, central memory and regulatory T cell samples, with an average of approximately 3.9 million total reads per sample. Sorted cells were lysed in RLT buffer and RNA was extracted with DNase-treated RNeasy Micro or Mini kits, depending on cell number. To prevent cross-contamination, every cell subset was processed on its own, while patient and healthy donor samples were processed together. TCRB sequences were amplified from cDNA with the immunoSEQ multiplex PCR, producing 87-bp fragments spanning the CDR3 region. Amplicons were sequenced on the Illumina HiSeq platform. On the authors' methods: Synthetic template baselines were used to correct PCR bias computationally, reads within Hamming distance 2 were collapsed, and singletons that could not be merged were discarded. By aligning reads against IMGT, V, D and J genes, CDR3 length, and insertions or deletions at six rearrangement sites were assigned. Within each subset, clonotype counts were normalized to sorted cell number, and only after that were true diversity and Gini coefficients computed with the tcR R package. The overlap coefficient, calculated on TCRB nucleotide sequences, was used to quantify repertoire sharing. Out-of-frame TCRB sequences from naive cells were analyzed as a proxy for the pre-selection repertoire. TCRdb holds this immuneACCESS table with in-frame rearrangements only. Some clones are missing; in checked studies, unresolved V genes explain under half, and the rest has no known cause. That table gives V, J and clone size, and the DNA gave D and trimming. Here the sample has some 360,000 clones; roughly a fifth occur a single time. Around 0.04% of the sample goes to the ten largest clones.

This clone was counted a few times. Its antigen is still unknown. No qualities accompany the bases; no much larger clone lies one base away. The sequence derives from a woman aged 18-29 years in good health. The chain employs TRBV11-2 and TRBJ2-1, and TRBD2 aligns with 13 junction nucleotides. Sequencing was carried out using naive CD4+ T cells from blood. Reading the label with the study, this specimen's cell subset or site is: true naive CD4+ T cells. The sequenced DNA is TGTGCCAGCAGCTCCGCGGCGACTAGCGGGAGGAATGAGCAGTTCTTC. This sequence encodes CASSSAATSGRNEQFF.